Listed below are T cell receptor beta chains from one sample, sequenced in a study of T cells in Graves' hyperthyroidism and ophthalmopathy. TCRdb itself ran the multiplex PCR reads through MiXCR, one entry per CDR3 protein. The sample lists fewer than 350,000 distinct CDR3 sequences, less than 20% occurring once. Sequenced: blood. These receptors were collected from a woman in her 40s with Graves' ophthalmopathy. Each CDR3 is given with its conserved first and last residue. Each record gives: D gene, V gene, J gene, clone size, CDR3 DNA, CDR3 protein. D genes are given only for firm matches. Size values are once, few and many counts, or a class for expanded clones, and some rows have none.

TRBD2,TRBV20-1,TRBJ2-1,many,TGCAGTGCCTACAGGACTAGCGGACCCAATGAGCAGTTCTTC,CSAYRTSGPNEQFF
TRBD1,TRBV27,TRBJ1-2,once,TGTGCCAGCAGTTTATCACAGGGGGGTGGCTACACCTTC,CASSLSQGGGYTF
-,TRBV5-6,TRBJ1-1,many,TGTGCCAGCAGCTTGGTCGGGTGGATGAACACTGAAGCTTTCTTT,CASSLVGWMNTEAFF
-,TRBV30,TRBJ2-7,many,TGTGCCTGGGCTTCGGGGGACTACGAGCAGTACTTC,CAWASGDYEQYF
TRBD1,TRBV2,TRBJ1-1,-,TGTGCCAGCAGGTCCGGGACAGAAGGCACTGAAGCTTTCTTT,CASRSGTEGTEAFF
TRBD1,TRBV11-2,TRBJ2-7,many,TGTGCCAGCAGCTTAGATGGGGGACAGGGCGAGCAGTACTTC,CASSLDGGQGEQYF
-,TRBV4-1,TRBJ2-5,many,TGCGCCAGCCGACAGGGACTAGAAGAGACCCAGTACTTC,CASRQGLEETQYF
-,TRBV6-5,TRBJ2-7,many,TGTGCCAGCAGGGCCCGGGACTCCTACGAGCAGTACTTC,CASRARDSYEQYF
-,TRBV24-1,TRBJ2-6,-,TGTGCCACCAGTGATTTGGTTTCTGGGGCCAACGTCCTGACTTTC,CATSDLVSGANVLTF
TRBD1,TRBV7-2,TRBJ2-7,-,TGTGCCAGCAGCCGTCGACAGGGCGGGCTTTACGAGCAGTACTTC,CASSRRQGGLYEQYF
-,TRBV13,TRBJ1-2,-,TGTGCCAGCAGCTCCCCGGACCTGGGGGGTGGCTACACCTTC,CASSSPDLGGGYTF
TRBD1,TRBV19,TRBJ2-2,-,TGTGCCAGTAGTATAGACCGACCGGGACAGGGGTCCGGGGAGCTGTTTTTT,CASSIDRPGQGSGELFF
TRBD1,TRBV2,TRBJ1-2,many,TGTGCCAGCAGGGCAGGGGGCCTTCACTATGGCTACACCTTC,CASRAGGLHYGYTF
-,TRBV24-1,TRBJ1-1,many,TGTGCCACCAGGGGACCGGGGAACACTGAAGCTTTCTTT,CATRGPGNTEAFF
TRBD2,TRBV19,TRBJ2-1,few,TGTGCCAGTAGGGAACTAGCGGGAGTTAACAATGAGCAGTTCTTC,CASRELAGVNNEQFF
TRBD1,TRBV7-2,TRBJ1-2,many,TGTGCCAGCAGCTCATCCGGGACAGGGTATGGCTACACCTTC,CASSSSGTGYGYTF
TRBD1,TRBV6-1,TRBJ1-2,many,TGTGCCAGCAGTGAAAACTCGGGACAGGGTTCATCAGAGTGGGGCTACACCTTC,CASSENSGQGSSEWGYTF
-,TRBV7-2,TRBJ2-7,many,TGTGCCAGCAGCTTAGACAGGGTCAACGAGCAGTACTTC,CASSLDRVNEQYF
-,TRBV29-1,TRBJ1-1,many,TGCAGCGTTGAAGGTCAGGTTCAGGGGATGGGAGCTTTCTTT,CSVEGQVQGMGAFF
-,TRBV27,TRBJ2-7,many,TGTGCCAGCAGTTTAGGAGGGAGCGTCGACGAGCAGTACTTC,CASSLGGSVDEQYF
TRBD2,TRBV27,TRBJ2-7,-,TGTGCCAGCAGTTCAGTAGCGGGAGGGCCTGGCGAGCAGTACTTC,CASSSVAGGPGEQYF
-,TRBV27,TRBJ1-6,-,TGTGCCAGCAGTTTATCGACAGAGCGTAATTCACCCCTCCACTTT,CASSLSTERNSPLHF
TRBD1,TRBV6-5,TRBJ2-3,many,TGTGCCAGCAGTTACGGGACAGGGGGCACAGATACGCAGTATTTT,CASSYGTGGTDTQYF
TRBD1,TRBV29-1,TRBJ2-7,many,TGCAGCGTTGCGGGACAGGGGGAATACGAGCAGTACTTC,CSVAGQGEYEQYF
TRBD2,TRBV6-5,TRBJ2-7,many,TGTGCCAGCAGTTCCTCAGGGACTAGCGGGAGTGGATACGAGCAGTACTTC,CASSSSGTSGSGYEQYF
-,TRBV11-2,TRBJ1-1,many,TGTGCCAGCAGCTTAGAAAACGAGCTGAACACTGAAGCTTTCTTT,CASSLENELNTEAFF
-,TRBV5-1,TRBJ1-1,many,TGCGCCAGCAGCTCTCCGGCCTTGGGGAACACTGAAGCTTTCTTT,CASSSPALGNTEAFF
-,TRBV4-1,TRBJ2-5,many,TGCGCCAGCAGCCAAGAGGTTAGGGGCTCGGGAGAGACCCAGTACTTC,CASSQEVRGSGETQYF
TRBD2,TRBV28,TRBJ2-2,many,TGTGCCAGCAGTATGGGGATAGCGGGAGTCGGGGAGCTGTTTTTT,CASSMGIAGVGELFF
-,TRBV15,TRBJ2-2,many,TGTGCCACCAAGAACAGGGAGGCCGGGGAGCTGTTTTTT,CATKNREAGELFF
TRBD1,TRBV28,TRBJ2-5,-,TGTGCCAGCAGTTTTCCCAGGGACAGGGTTGAGACCCAGTACTTC,CASSFPRDRVETQYF
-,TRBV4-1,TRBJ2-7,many,TGCGCCAGCAGCCTACGAGTGGGGGTCGAGCAGTACTTC,CASSLRVGVEQYF
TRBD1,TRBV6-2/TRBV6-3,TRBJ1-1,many,TGTGCCAGCCAACGCGGAGGGACAGGGGCGTCTGAAGCTTTCTTT,CASQRGGTGASEAFF
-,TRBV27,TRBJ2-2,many,TGTGCCAGCGCGGCAGGGGTTAACACCGGGGAGCTGTTTTTT,CASAAGVNTGELFF
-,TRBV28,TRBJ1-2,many,TGTGCCAGCAGTTTCGGCAGGGTCTCTGGCTACACCTTC,CASSFGRVSGYTF
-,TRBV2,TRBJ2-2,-,TGTGCCAGCAGTGAAAACCCCGGTACTCTGCCCGGGGAGCTGTTTTTT,CASSENPGTLPGELFF
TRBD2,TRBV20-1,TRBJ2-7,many,TGCAGTGCTAGTACTAGCGGGAGGGCCTGGGCCTACGAGCAGTACTTC,CSASTSGRAWAYEQYF
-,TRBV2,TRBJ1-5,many,TGTGCCAGCAGTGAAGATGTCTGGGAGGGGCGCTCATCTCAGCCCCAGCATTTT,CASSEDVWEGRSSQPQHF
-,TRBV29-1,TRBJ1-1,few,TGCAGCGTTGTGGGGTCGGGGAACACTGAAGCTTTCTTT,CSVVGSGNTEAFF
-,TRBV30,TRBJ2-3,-,TGTGCCTGGAGTGTATGGGGGAGAAGCACAGATACGCAGTATTTT,CAWSVWGRSTDTQYF
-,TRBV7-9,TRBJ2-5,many,TGTGCCAGCAGCTCGTCGGGGGTCCGCGGAGGGACCCAGTACTTC,CASSSSGVRGGTQYF
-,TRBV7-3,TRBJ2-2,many,TGTGCCAGCAGCTTAATGGGTCCCACCGGGGAGCTGTTTTTT,CASSLMGPTGELFF
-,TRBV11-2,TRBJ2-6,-,TGTGCCAGCAGCCGGGACATTTCAAGCTCTGGGGCCAACGTCCTGACTTTC,CASSRDISSSGANVLTF
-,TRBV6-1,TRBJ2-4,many,TGTGCCAGCAGTGCGGTAGCCAAAAACATTCAGTACTTC,CASSAVAKNIQYF
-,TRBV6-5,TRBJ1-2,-,TGTGCCAGCAGTTACCGTACCGGACAGTACTATGGCTACACCTTC,CASSYRTGQYYGYTF
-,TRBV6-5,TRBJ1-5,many,TGTGCCAGCAGTTACTCAGGCGATCAGCCCCAGCATTTT,CASSYSGDQPQHF
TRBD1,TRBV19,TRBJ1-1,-,TGTGCCAGTAGTATAGTAGGGGACAGGGGGCGGCGGACTGAAGCTTTCTTT,CASSIVGDRGRRTEAFF
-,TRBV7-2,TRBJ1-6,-,TGTGCCAGCAGCTTAGTGACCAGATTATATAATTCACCCCTCCACTTT,CASSLVTRLYNSPLHF
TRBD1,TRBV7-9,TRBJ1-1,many,TGTGCCAGCAGCCCCTGGGACAGAGAAGCTTTCTTT,CASSPWDREAFF
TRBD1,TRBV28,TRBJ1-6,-,TGTGCCAGCAGAGACAGGATGACAGGGCCAAATTCACCCCTCCACTTT,CASRDRMTGPNSPLHF
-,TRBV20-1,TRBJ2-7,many,TGCAGTGCTAGAGATGTTCAGCGGATCTCCTACGAGCAGTACTTC,CSARDVQRISYEQYF
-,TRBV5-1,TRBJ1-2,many,TGCGCCAGCAGCTTGGCGGACGGACTTGGCTACACCTTC,CASSLADGLGYTF
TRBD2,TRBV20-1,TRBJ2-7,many,TGCAGTGCTAGAGATCGGGCTAGCGGAGCTCACGAGCAGTACTTC,CSARDRASGAHEQYF
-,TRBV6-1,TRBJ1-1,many,TGTGCCACCGGACGGTGGGGGTGGAACACTGAAGCTTTCTTT,CATGRWGWNTEAFF
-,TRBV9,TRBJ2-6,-,TGTGCCAGCAGCGCCGGGGGACGGAGAAGCTCTGGGGCCGACGTCCTGACTTTC,CASSAGGRRSSGADVLTF
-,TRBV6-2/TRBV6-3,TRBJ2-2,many,TGTGCCAGCAGTTATTCCAAATCCGGGGAGCTGTTTTTT,CASSYSKSGELFF
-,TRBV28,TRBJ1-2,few,TGTGCCAGCAGTTACAGGACCGATGGCTACACCTTC,CASSYRTDGYTF
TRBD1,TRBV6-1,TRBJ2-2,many,TGTGCCAGCAGGAGTAAGGGACAGTCTTTCTCCGGGGAGCTGTTTTTT,CASRSKGQSFSGELFF
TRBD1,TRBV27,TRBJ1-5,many,TGTGCCAGCAGTTTATTAGGGACGGACAGGGTAGATCAGCCCCAGCATTTT,CASSLLGTDRVDQPQHF
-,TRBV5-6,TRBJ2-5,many,TGTGCCAGCAGCTTGGCTGTGGGGGAAGAGACCCAGTACTTC,CASSLAVGEETQYF